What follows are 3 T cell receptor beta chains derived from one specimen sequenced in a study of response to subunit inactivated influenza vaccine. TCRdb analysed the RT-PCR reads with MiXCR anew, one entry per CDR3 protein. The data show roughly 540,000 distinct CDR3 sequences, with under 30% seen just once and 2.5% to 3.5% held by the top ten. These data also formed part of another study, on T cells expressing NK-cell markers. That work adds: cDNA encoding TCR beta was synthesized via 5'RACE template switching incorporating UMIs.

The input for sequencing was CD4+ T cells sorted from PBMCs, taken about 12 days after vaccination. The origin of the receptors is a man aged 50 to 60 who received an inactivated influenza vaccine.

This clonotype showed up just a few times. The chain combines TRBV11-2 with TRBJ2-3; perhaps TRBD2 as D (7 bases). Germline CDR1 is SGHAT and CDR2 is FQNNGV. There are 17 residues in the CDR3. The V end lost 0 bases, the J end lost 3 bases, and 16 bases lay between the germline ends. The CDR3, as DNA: TGTGCCAGCAGCTTAGAATCCACCGGGGGGCCGACAGATACGCAGTATTTT. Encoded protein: CASSLESTGGPTDTQYF.

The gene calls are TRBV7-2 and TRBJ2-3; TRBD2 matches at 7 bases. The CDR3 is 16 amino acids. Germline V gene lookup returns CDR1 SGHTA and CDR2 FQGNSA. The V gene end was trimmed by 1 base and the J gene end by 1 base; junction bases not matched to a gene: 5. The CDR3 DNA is TGTGCCAGCAGCTTAGGGCGGCTAGCGGGCACAGATACGCAGTATTTT. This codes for CASSLGRLAGTDTQYF. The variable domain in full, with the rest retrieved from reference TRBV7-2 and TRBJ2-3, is GAGVSQSPSNKVTEKGKDVELRCDPISGHTALYWYRQSLGQGLEFLIYFQGNSAPDKSGLPSDRFSAERTGGSVSTLTIQRTQQEDSAVYLCASSLGRLAGTDTQYFGPGTRLTVL.

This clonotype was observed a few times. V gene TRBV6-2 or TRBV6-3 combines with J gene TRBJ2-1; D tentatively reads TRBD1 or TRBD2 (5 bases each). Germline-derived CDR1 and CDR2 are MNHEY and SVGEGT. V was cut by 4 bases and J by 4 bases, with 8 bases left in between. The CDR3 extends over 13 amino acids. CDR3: CASSSREYNEQFF. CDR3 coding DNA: TGTGCCAGCAGTTCCAGGGAGTACAATGAGCAGTTCTTC.